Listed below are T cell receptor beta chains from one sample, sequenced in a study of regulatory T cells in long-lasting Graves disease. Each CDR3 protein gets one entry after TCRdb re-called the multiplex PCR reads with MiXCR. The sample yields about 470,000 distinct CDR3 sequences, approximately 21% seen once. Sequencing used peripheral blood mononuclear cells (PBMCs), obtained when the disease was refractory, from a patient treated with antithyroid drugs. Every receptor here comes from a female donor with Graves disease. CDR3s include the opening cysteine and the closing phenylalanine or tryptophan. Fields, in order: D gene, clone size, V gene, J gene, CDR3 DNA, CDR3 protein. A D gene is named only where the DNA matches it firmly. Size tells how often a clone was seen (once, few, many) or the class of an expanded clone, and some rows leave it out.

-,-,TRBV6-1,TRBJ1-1,TGTGCCAGCAGCTGGACCCAGGGGAACACTGAAGCTTTCTTT,CASSWTQGNTEAFF
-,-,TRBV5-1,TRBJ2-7,TGCGCCAGCAGCCCGGGTCCCCACAGGGACGAGCAGTACTTC,CASSPGPHRDEQYF
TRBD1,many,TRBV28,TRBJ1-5,TGTGCCAGCAGTTTCGCGACAGGGACTCAGCCCCAGCATTTT,CASSFATGTQPQHF
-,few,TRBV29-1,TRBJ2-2,TGCAGCGCCAAGGACGAGCCGAACACCGGGGAGCTGTTTTTT,CSAKDEPNTGELFF
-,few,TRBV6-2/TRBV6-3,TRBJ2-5,TGTGCCAGCAGTTACCCTCTTGGGGCCGGGGAGACCCAGTACTTC,CASSYPLGAGETQYF
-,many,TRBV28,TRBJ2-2,TGTGCCAGCAGCGATACAGACTCGGACAGGGAGCTGTTTTTT,CASSDTDSDRELFF
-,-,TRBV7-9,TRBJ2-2,TGTGCCAGCGGGGAGCGGGCGAACACCGGGGAGCTGTTTTTT,CASGERANTGELFF
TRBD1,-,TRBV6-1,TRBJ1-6,TGTGCCAGCAGTGTGGGGACAGCGGTCTCCTATAATTCACCCCTCCACTTT,CASSVGTAVSYNSPLHF
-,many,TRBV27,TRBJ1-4,TGTGCCAGCAGTTTTATTTCTCGGGGAGGCCCTGGTGAAAAACTGTTTTTT,CASSFISRGGPGEKLFF
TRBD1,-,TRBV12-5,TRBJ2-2,TGTGCTAGTGGCCCTTCGCTCCGGGACAGGCGGAACACCGGGGAGCTGTTTTTT,CASGPSLRDRRNTGELFF
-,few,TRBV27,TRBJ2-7,TGTGCCAGCAGTTTTTCCAGGGACCGAATCTACGAGCAGTACTTC,CASSFSRDRIYEQYF
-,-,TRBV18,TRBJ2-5,TGTGCCAGCTCACCACCGCTCGGCACGAGTATCTGGACCCAGTACTTC,CASSPPLGTSIWTQYF
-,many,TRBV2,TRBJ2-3,TGTGCCAGCAGTGAGGTCTGGGCAGAAGAGAACGATCAGCCCCAGTATTTT,CASSEVWAEENDQPQYF
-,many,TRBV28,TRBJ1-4,TGTGCCAGCAGCCCCACGGGGTTCCAAAATGAAAAACTGTTTTTT,CASSPTGFQNEKLFF
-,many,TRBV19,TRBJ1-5,TGTGCCAGTAGTATCCGGGACAACAATCAGCCCCAGCATTTT,CASSIRDNNQPQHF
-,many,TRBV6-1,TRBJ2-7,TGTGCCAGCAGTGAAGGCGCAGCGATCTCCTACGAGCAGTACTTC,CASSEGAAISYEQYF
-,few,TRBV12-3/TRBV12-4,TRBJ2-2,TGTGCCAGCACGCCGACGAGCGGCCCCTGGGAGCTGTTTTTT,CASTPTSGPWELFF
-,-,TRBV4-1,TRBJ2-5,TGCGCCAGCAGCCAAATGGCTGTACAGGGAAGGGAGACCCAGTACTTC,CASSQMAVQGRETQYF
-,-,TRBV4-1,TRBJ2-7,TGCGCCAGCAGTCCTACTCCAGAGATCTACGAGCAGTACTTC,CASSPTPEIYEQYF
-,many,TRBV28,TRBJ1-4,TGTGCCAGCAGCCCCTGGACGTCCCTCGAGGCGTTCGGTGAAAAACTGTTTTTT,CASSPWTSLEAFGEKLFF
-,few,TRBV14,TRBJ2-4,TGTGCCAGCAGCCAAGATAGTTCCTCGAGAGCCAAAAACATTCAGTACTTC,CASSQDSSSRAKNIQYF
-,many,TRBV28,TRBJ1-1,TGTGCCAGCAGTCCCCGGGACTACCTGAACACTGAAGCTTTCTTT,CASSPRDYLNTEAFF
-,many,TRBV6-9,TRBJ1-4,TGTGCCAGCAGTTTCTTAGGGATGGAGGATGAAAAACTGTTTTTT,CASSFLGMEDEKLFF
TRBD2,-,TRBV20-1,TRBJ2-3,TGCAGTGCTTCCCTAGCGGGTGGTTATACGCAGTATTTT,CSASLAGGYTQYF
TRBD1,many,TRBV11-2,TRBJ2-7,TGTGCCAGCAGCTCCCCCTTCATGGACAGGGGGCGAATCTCCTACGAGCAGTACTTC,CASSSPFMDRGRISYEQYF
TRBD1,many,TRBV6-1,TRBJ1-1,TGTGCCAGCAGGTACACAGGGACAGGGGCTGAAGCTTTCTTT,CASRYTGTGAEAFF
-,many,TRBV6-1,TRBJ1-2,TGTGCCAGCAGTGGGTTGTTACAGAACTATGGCTACACCTTC,CASSGLLQNYGYTF
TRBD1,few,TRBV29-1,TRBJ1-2,TGCAGCGTTCGGGGGGGATACGCGGACAGGCGGATCTATGGCTACACCTTC,CSVRGGYADRRIYGYTF
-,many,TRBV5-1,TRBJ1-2,TGCGCCAGCAGCTTGGTGGCCGGGACGGACTATGGCTACACCTTC,CASSLVAGTDYGYTF
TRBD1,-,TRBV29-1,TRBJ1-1,TGCAGCGTAGATCGGACAGGCAACACTGAAGCTTTCTTT,CSVDRTGNTEAFF
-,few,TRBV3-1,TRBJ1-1,TGTGCCAGCAGCCAGGATATCTCGACTGAAGCTTTCTTT,CASSQDISTEAFF
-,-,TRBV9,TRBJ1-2,TGTGCCAGCAGCGTAGGGCTGGACTTTAACTATGGCTACACCTTC,CASSVGLDFNYGYTF
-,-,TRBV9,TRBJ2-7,TGTGCCAGCAGCGTAGCTCCAGCGAACTACGAGCAGTACTTC,CASSVAPANYEQYF
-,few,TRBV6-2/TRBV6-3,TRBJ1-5,TGTGCCAGCAGTTACCCCTCGGATAGCAATCAGCCCCAGCATTTT,CASSYPSDSNQPQHF
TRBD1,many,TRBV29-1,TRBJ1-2,TGCAGCGTTGATGGAGGGACAGGGGTTCTAGGCTACACCTTC,CSVDGGTGVLGYTF
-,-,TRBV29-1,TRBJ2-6,TGCAGCGTTCGGTTGCTCTCTGGGGCCAACGTCCTGACTTTC,CSVRLLSGANVLTF
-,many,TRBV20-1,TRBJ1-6,TGCAGTGCCCCTGTGAAAACAGGGAAATATAATTCACCCCTCCACTTT,CSAPVKTGKYNSPLHF
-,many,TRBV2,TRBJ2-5,TGTGCCAGCAGTAGCTATGGGCAGACCCAGTACTTC,CASSSYGQTQYF
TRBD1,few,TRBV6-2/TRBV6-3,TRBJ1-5,TGTGCCAGCGCCAGGGGGCGCGGGGGCCTAGGTGGCAATCAGCCCCAGCATTTT,CASARGRGGLGGNQPQHF
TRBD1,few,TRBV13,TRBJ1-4,TGTGCCAGCAGCTTACGAGGGACAGTAAAAGAAAAACTGTTTTTT,CASSLRGTVKEKLFF
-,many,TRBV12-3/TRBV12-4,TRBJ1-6,TGTGCCAGCAGTTTCTCAATTAATTCACCCCTCCACTTT,CASSFSINSPLHF
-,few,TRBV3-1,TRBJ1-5,TGTGCCAGCAGCCCCTCCGGGGTAGGTGAGCCCCAGCATTTT,CASSPSGVGEPQHF
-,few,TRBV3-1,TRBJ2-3,TGTGCCAGCAGCCAAGTGGCGGGAGATACGCAGTATTTT,CASSQVAGDTQYF
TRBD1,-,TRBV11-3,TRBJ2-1,TGTGCCAGCAGCCCTACAGGGGACGAGCAGTTCTTC,CASSPTGDEQFF
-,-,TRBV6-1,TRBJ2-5,TGTGCCAGCAGTGAAGGGGCCGCCGTGGAGACCCAGTACTTC,CASSEGAAVETQYF
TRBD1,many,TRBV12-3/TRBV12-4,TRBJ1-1,TGTGCCAGCAGTAACAGGGGTGGGGTCACTGAAGCTTTCTTT,CASSNRGGVTEAFF
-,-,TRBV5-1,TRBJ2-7,TGCGCCAGCTGGGGGCTCGACGGGCCCTACGAGCAGTACTTC,CASWGLDGPYEQYF
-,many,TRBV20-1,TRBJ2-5,TGCAGTGTCAACCTCTACAGGGTTAAGCGAGAGACCCAGTACTTC,CSVNLYRVKRETQYF
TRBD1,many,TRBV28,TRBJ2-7,TGTGCCAGCAGTTTACTCCGGACAGGGCGACTGGGGCGCGAGCAGTACTTC,CASSLLRTGRLGREQYF
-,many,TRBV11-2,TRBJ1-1,TGTGCCAGCAGCTTAGCGGGGACAACTGAAGCTTTCTTT,CASSLAGTTEAFF
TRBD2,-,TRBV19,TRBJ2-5,TGTGCCAGTAGTATGGGCGGGGCGGGAGAGCAAGAGACCCAGTACTTC,CASSMGGAGEQETQYF
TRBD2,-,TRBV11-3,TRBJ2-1,TGTGCCAGCAGCACGAGGGGGACTAGCGGGAGCTATGAGCAGTTCTTC,CASSTRGTSGSYEQFF
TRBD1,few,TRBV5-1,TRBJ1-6,TGCGCCAGCAGACCGACAGGGCAGAGTAATTCACCCCTCCACTTT,CASRPTGQSNSPLHF